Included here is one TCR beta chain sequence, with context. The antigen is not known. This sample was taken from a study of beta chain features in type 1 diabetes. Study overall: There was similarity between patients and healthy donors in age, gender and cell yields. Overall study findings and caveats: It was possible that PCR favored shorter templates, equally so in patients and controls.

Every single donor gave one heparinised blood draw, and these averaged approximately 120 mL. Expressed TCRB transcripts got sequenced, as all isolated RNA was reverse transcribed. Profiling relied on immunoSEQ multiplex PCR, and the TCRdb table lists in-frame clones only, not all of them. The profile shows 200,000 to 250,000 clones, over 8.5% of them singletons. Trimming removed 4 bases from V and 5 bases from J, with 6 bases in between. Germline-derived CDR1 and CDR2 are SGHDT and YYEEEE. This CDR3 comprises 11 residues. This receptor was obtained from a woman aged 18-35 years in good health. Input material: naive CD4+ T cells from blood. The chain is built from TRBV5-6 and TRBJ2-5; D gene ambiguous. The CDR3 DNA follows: TGTGCCAGCAGCCTCGAGGAGACCCAGTACTTC. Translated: CASSLEETQYF.